These 23 T cell receptor beta chains were sequenced from one sample in a study of blood T cell repertoires in COVID-19. Generated by immunoSEQ multiplex PCR, the TCRdb table keeps only in-frame clones and is missing some. The profile shows roughly 280,000 clones, about nine tenths of them singletons. Material for sequencing was peripheral blood. The receptors were sampled from a man aged 50-60 years with acute or convalescent COVID-19.

The rearrangement joins TRBV18 to TRBJ2-2; TRBD1 matches 10 bases. V shed 3 bases and J 4 bases; nucleotides not matched to a gene: 2. This CDR3 contains 15 residues. CDR1 and CDR2 from the germline V gene are KGHSH and LQKENI. CDR3 residues: CASSPGTGVTGELFF. The CDR3 DNA sequence: TGTGCCAGCTCACCCGGGACAGGGGTCACCGGGGAGCTGTTTTTT.

The V call is TRBV15, the J call TRBJ2-2, with D maybe TRBD2 (6 bases). The CDR3 is 16 residues long. Germline V gene sequence: CDR1 LNHNV, CDR2 YYDKDF (reference sequence). Trimming stripped 10 bases from V and 6 bases from J, with 24 bases between. The CDR3 DNA sequence: TGTGCCATCGGAGGCAGGTCCCGAGGAGGGCCCGGGGAGCTGTTTTTT. Translation gives CAIGGRSRGGPGELFF.

This rearrangement joins TRBV6-5 to TRBJ2-3; 11 nucleotides match TRBD2. The CDR3 covers 15 residues. Germline V gene data show CDR1 as MNHEY and CDR2 as SVGAGI. V gave up 6 bases and J gave up 6 bases; unmatched junction bases: 8. The CDR3 bases are TGTGCCAGCAGCCAACTAGCGGGGGCCGGGGATACGCAGTATTTT. Its translation is CASSQLAGAGDTQYF.

The chain combines TRBV5-1 with TRBJ2-5, with 8 bases fitting TRBD2. Losses at the gene ends were 7 bases for V and 5 bases for J; bases not matched to a gene: 7. This CDR3 has 13 residues. CDR1 SGHRS and CDR2 YFSETQ come from the germline V gene. Here the CDR3 DNA reads TGCGCCAGCGGGCCCAGCGGGGGTGAGACCCAGTACTTC. Its translation: CASGPSGGETQYF. Looking up the rest from reference TRBV5-1 and TRBJ2-5 gives the full variable domain: KAGVTQTPRYLIKTRGQQVTLSCSPISGHRSVSWYQQTPGQGLQFLFEYFSETQRNKGNFPGRFSGRQFSNSRSEMNVSTLELGDSALYLCASGPSGGETQYFGPGTRLLVL.

V gene TRBV10-3 combines with J gene TRBJ1-2; the D is unclear. The ends were cut back, 10 bases at V and 4 bases at J, with 7 bases in the middle. CDR3 size: 10 residues. Germline loops: CDR1 ENHRY, CDR2 SYGVKD. Here the CDR3 DNA reads TGTGCCACCCGAGCCTATGGCTACACCTTC. It translates to CATRAYGYTF.

The chain employs TRBV27 and TRBJ2-7; the match to TRBD1 covers 9 bases. Germline assignment: CDR1 MNHEY and CDR2 SMNVEV (reference sequence). V was clipped by 2 bases and J by 3 bases; unmatched bases: 5. The CDR3 covers 15 residues. The CDR3 coding sequence is TGTGCCAGCAGTTTACGGCTGACAGGGGGCTACGAGCAGTACTTC. Translating it yields CASSLRLTGGYEQYF.

V and J are TRBV7-8 and TRBJ1-2; the match to TRBD1 covers 7 bases. The CDR3 contains 13 residues. Per germline, CDR1 SGHVS and CDR2 FQNEAQ. The V gene end was trimmed by 5 bases and the J gene end by 9 bases; junction bases not matched to a gene: 9. The CDR3 DNA reads as TGTGCCAGCAGCGCTGGAGGGACAGCGAGCTACACCTTC. Its translation: CASSAGGTASYTF.

V gene TRBV5-1 combines with J gene TRBJ2-3; TRBD2 matches at 11 bases. The CDR3 length is 15 residues. V dropped 0 bases and J dropped 4; count of bases not matched to a gene: 1. Germline V gives CDR1 SGHRS, CDR2 YFSETQ. The CDR3 region is CASSLGLAGSDTQYF. The CDR3 bases are TGCGCCAGCAGCTTGGGACTAGCGGGGTCAGATACGCAGTATTTT.

V and J are TRBV29-1 and TRBJ2-7; 10 bases align to TRBD2. CDR3 length: 15 residues. The junction had 11 bases not matched to a gene; V was cut back by 4 bases and J by 5 bases. The germline V gene encodes CDR1 SQVTM and CDR2 ANQGSEA. CDR3: CSVGSPGTSVHEQYF. CDR3 in DNA: TGCAGCGTTGGGAGTCCCGGGACTAGCGTCCACGAGCAGTACTTC.

This chain joins TRBV3-1 (or the pseudogene TRBV3-2) and TRBJ2-1, with 9 positions matching TRBD2. The germline CDR1 and CDR2 sequences are LGHDT and YNNKEL (reference sequence). The V gene end was trimmed by 4 bases and the J gene end by 3 bases; junction bases not matched to a gene: 7. The CDR3 consists of 16 residues. For the CDR3, the DNA is TGTGCCAGCAGCCGAGAGGCGGGGGGGTTCTACAATGAGCAGTTCTTC. Its translation: CASSREAGGFYNEQFF.

The genes are TRBV29-1 and TRBJ2-1; 7 bases agree with TRBD2. Germline CDR1 reads SQVTM; CDR2 reads ANQGSEA. This CDR3 spans 12 amino acids. V lost 6 bases to trimming and J lost 10 bases; unmatched junction nucleotides: 9. The CDR3 reads CSVKELASEQFF. The CDR3 DNA sequence: TGCAGCGTCAAAGAACTAGCGAGCGAGCAGTTCTTC.

The V gene is TRBV6-5, the J gene TRBJ2-3; 7 bases line up with TRBD2. CDR1 and CDR2 (germline): MNHEY, SVGAGI. V was clipped by 0 bases and J by 2 bases; unmatched bases: 5. The CDR3 covers 16 residues. The CDR3 DNA reads TGTGCCAGCAGTTACTCAGCGGGATCATACACAGATACGCAGTATTTT. As protein: CASSYSAGSYTDTQYF.

V usage is TRBV3-1 (or the pseudogene TRBV3-2) and J usage is TRBJ1-4, with a weak D call TRBD1 (5 bases). The ends were cut back, 2 bases at V and 8 bases at J, with 9 bases in the middle. Germline CDR1 reads LGHDT; CDR2 reads YNNKEL (reference sequence). The CDR3 is made up of 13 amino acids. The CDR3 region has the DNA TGTGCCAGCAGCCAATCCCGGGGGGAAAAACTGTTTTTT. Its protein is CASSQSRGEKLFF.

The CDR3 reads CASQVPGGETQYF. The CDR3 nucleotides read TGTGCCAGCCAAGTCCCAGGGGGAGAGACCCAGTACTTC. This chain joins TRBV7-9 and TRBJ2-5; 7 bases fit TRBD1. The CDR3 runs to 13 residues. Unmatched junction bases numbered 7, after V lost 8 bases and J lost 4 bases. Germline CDR1 reads SEHNR; CDR2 reads FQNEAQ (reference sequence).

CDR3 bases: TGCAGTGCTAGAGTGCGGTCTGAAGCTTTCTTT. Amino acid sequence: CSARVRSEAFF. J is TRBJ1-1 and V is TRBV20-1; D ambiguous. The CDR3 is 11 residues long. Germline V gives CDR1 DFQATT, CDR2 SNEGSKA (reference sequence). V dropped 1 base and J dropped 6 bases, with 6 bases sitting between them.

V gene TRBV6-5 combines with J gene TRBJ2-5; tentative D call: TRBD1 (5 bases). V gave up 5 bases and J gave up 6 bases, with 13 bases separating them. The germline V gene has CDR1 MNHEY and CDR2 SVGAGI. The CDR3 has 13 residues. CDR3 bases: TGTGCCAGCAGTACACAGGTTCGTCAGACCCAGTACTTC. Protein: CASSTQVRQTQYF.

This rearrangement joins TRBV7-9 to TRBJ2-7; 9 bases are a match to TRBD1. Germline lookup yields CDR1 SEHNR and CDR2 FQNEAQ (reference sequence). The CDR3 covers 15 residues. After removal of 8 bases from V and 3 bases from J, the junction contained 11 bases not matched to a gene. In nucleotides, the CDR3 is TGTGCCAGCGGAACTCGGACAGGGGCTGACTACGAGCAGTACTTC. As protein: CASGTRTGADYEQYF.

The rearrangement uses TRBV5-1 and TRBJ2-1, with 8 bases fitting TRBD2. The V segment lost 4 bases and the J segment 8 bases; nucleotides outside the gene matches: 8. Germline CDR1 and CDR2: SGHRS and YFSETQ. The CDR3 sequence is 14 residues long. CDR3 sequence reads: CASSPLTSAHEQFF. The CDR3 DNA reads TGCGCCAGCAGCCCCCTGACTAGCGCCCATGAGCAGTTCTTC.

Only a few counts were recorded for this clone. This rearrangement joins TRBV7-9 to TRBJ2-1; 16 bases line up with TRBD2. V lost 5 bases and J lost 2; bases outside the gene matches: 6. The CDR3 contains 18 residues. Germline values: CDR1 SEHNR, CDR2 FQNEAQ (reference sequence). The CDR3 coding sequence is TGTGCCAGCAGCCCCCCGGGACTAGCGGGGGGGACCTACAATGAGCAGTTCTTC. It is translated as CASSPPGLAGGTYNEQFF.

This clone was recorded only once. V is TRBV6-5 and J is TRBJ1-1; D is uncertain. Trimming shortened V by 1 base and J by 0 bases, and 9 bases separated the two germline ends. The CDR3 totals 15 residues. Germline V gene lookup returns CDR1 MNHEY and CDR2 SVGAGI. CDR3 loop: CASSYLSRMNTEAFF. In DNA form, the CDR3 reads TGTGCCAGCAGTTACTTATCCAGAATGAACACTGAAGCTTTCTTT.

As concerns this clone: Other DNA sequences in the same sample also yield this CDR3. The chain couples TRBV5-1 to TRBJ2-7; TRBD1 aligns across 9 bases. J was trimmed by 2 bases and V by 3 bases; bases with no gene match: 3. The germline gives CDR1 SGHRS, CDR2 YFSETQ. The length of the CDR3 is 14 residues. The chain's CDR3 is CASSSDRGPYEQYF. In DNA, the CDR3 is TGCGCCAGCAGCTCGGACAGGGGACCCTACGAGCAGTACTTC. Variable domain in full (rest from reference TRBV5-1 and TRBJ2-7): KAGVTQTPRYLIKTRGQQVTLSCSPISGHRSVSWYQQTPGQGLQFLFEYFSETQRNKGNFPGRFSGRQFSNSRSEMNVSTLELGDSALYLCASSSDRGPYEQYFGPGTRLTVT.

The V call is TRBV6-6, the J call TRBJ1-2; D unresolved. This CDR3 region has 16 residues. The germline V gene has CDR1 MNHNY and CDR2 SVGAGI (reference sequence). V was clipped by 5 bases and J by 3 bases, with 19 bases between them. CDR3 residues: CASSRPQDSRDYGYTF. The CDR3 DNA reads as TGTGCCAGCAGTCGCCCCCAGGACTCTAGAGACTATGGCTACACCTTC.

J is TRBJ2-1 and V is TRBV19; 7 bases fit TRBD2. V shed 6 bases, J shed 0 bases, and the junction held 17 bases outside the gene matches. From germline, CDR1 is LNHDA and CDR2 SQIVND (reference sequence). This CDR3 comprises 19 residues. The CDR3 reads CASRPGTKLGRSSYNEQFF. The CDR3 DNA reads TGTGCCAGTAGACCCGGGACTAAATTGGGGAGGAGCTCCTACAATGAGCAGTTCTTC.